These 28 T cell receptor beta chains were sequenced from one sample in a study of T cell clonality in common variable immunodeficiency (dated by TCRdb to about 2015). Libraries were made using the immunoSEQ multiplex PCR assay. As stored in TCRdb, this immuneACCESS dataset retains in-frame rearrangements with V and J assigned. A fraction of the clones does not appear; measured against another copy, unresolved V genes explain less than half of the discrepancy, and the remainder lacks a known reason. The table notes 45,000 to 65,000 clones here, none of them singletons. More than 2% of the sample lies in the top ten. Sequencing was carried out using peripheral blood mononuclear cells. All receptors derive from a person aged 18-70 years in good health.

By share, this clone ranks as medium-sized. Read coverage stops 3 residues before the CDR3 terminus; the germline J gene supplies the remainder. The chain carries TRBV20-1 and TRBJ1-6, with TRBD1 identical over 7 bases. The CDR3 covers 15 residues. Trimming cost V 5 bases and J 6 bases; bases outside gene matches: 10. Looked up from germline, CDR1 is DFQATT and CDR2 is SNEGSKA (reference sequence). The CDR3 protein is CSALDRNSRNSPLHF. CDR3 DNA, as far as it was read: TGCAGTGCTTTGGACAGGAACTCCCGTAATTCACCC.

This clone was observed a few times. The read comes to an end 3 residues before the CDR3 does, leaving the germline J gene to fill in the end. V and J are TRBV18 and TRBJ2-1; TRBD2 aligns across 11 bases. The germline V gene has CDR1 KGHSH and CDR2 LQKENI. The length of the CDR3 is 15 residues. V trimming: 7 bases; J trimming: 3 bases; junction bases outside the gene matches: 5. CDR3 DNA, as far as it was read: TGTGCCAGCTTACCCGGGACTAGCGGCTACAATGAG. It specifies CASLPGTSGYNE. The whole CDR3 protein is CASLPGTSGYNEQFF.

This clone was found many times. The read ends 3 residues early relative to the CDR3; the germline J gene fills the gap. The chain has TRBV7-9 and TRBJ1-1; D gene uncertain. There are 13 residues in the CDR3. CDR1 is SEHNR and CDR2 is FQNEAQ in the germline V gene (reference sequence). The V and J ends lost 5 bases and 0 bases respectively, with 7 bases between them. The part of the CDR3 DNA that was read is TGTGCCAGCAGCGCGGTCGTGAACACTGAA. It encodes CASSAVVNTE. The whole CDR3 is CASSAVVNTEAFF.

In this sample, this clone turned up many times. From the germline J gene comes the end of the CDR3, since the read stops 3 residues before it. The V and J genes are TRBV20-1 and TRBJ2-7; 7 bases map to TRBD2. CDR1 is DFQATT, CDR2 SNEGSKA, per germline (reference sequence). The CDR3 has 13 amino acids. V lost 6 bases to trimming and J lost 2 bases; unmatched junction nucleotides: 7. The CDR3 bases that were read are TGCAGTGCCCTCCGGGGGGAGCCCTACGAG. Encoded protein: CSALRGEPYE. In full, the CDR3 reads CSALRGEPYEQYF.

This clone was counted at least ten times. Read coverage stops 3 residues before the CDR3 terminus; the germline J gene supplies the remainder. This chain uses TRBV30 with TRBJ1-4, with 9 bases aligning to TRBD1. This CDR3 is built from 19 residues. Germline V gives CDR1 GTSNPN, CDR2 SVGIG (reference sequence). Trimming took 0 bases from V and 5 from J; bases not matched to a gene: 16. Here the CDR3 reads CAWSVNGVRRGQGNEKLFF. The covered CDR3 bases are TGTGCCTGGAGTGTAAATGGGGTGAGGCGAGGACAGGGGAATGAAAAA. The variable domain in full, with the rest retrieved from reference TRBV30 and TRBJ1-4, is SQTIHQWPATLVQPVGSPLSLECTVEGTSNPNLYWYRQAAGRGLQLLFYSVGIGQISSEVPQNLSASRPQDRQFILSSKKLLLSDSGFYLCAWSVNGVRRGQGNEKLFFGSGTQLSVL.

The part of the CDR3 DNA that was read is TGTGCCAGTAGTATAGTAATGAGTTCCCGGGGGGACTCCTACGAG. Translating it yields CASSIVMSSRGDSYE. The entire CDR3 protein is CASSIVMSSRGDSYEQYF. This chain uses TRBV19 with TRBJ2-7; 7 bases match TRBD2. The CDR3 is cut off 3 residues early in the read; its end comes from the germline J gene. This CDR3 spans 18 amino acids. The germline gives CDR1 LNHDA, CDR2 SQIVND (reference sequence). Trimming at V came to 1 base and at J to 0 bases, leaving 12 bases not matched to a gene.

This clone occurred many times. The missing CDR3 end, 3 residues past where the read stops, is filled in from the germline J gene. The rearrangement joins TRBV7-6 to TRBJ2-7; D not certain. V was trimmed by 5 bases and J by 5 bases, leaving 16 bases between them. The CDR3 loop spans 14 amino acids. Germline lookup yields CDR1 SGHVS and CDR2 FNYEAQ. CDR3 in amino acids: CASSQGQAINEQYF. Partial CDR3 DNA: TGTGCCAGCAGCCAAGGTCAAGCGATCAACGAG.

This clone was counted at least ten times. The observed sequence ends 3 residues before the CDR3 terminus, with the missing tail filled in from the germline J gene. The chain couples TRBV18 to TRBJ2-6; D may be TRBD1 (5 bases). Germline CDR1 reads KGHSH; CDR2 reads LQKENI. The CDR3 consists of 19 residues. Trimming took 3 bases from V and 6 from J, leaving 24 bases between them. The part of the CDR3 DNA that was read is TGTGCCAGCTCACCCTCTATCATAGGGGCGGATTCGAAGGCCAACGTC. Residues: CASSPSIIGADSKANV. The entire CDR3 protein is CASSPSIIGADSKANVLTF.

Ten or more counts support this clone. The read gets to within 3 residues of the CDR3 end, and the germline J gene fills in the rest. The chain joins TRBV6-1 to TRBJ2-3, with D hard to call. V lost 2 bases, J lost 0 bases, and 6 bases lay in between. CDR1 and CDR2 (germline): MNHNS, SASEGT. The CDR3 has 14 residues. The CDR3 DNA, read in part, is TGTGCCAGCAGTGAAATGCGAAGCACAGATACG. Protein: CASSEMRSTDT. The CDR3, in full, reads CASSEMRSTDTQYF.

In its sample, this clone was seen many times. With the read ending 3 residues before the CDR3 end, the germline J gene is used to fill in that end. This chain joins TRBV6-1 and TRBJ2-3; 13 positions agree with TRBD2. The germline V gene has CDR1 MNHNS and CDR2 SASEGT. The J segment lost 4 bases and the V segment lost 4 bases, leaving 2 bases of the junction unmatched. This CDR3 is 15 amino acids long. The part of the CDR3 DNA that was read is TGTGCCAGCAGTGGGACTAGCGGGAGCCCAGATACG. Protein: CASSGTSGSPDT. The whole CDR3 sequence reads CASSGTSGSPDTQYF.

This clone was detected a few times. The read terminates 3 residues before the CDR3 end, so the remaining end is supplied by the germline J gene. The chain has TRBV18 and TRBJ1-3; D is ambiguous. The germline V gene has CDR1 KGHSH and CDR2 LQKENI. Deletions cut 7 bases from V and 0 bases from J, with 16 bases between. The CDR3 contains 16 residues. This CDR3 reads CASFRGGDGSGNTIYF. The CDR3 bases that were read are TGTGCCAGCTTTCGGGGAGGAGACGGCTCTGGAAACACC.

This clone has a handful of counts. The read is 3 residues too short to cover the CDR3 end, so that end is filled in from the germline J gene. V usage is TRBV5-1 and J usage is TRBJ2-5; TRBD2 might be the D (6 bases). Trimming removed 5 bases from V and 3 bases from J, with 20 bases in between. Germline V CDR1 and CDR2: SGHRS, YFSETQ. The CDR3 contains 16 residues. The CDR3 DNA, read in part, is TGCGCCAGCAGTCCGCCGGGACTGCAACAGGAAGAGACC. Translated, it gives CASSPPGLQQEET. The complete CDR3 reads CASSPPGLQQEETQYF.

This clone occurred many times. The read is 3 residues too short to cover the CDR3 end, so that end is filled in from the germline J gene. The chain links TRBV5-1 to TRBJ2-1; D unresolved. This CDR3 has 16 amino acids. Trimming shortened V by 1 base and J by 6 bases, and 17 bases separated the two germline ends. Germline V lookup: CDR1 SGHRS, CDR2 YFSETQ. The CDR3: CASSLTLVGQVNEQFF. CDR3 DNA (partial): TGCGCCAGCAGCTTGACGTTAGTTGGGCAGGTCAATGAG.

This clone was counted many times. The CDR3 DNA, read in part, is TGTGCCAGCAGCTTAGTGGCGACTAGCACAGATACG. This encodes CASSLVATSTDT. The full CDR3 is CASSLVATSTDTQYF. The rearrangement joins TRBV7-3 to TRBJ2-3; D call uncertain. Read coverage stops 3 residues before the CDR3 terminus; the germline J gene supplies the remainder. V was trimmed by 2 bases and J by 0 bases, leaving 9 bases between them. The CDR3 consists of 15 residues. Germline V gene lookup returns CDR1 SGHTA and CDR2 FQGTGA.

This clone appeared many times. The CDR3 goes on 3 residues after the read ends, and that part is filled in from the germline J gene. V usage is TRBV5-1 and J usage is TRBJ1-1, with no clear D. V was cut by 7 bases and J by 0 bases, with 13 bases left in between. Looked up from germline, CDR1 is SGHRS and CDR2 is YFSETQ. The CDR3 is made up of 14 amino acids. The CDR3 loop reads CASGPGVLNTEAFF. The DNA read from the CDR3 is TGCGCCAGCGGTCCCGGGGTCCTGAACACTGAA.

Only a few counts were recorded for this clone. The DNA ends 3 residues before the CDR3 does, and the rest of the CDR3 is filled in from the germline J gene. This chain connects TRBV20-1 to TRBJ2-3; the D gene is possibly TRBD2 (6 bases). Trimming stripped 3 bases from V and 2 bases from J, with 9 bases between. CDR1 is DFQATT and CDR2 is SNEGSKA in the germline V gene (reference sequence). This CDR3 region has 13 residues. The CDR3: CSARGGNTDTQYF. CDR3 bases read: TGCAGTGCTAGGGGCGGGAACACAGATACG.

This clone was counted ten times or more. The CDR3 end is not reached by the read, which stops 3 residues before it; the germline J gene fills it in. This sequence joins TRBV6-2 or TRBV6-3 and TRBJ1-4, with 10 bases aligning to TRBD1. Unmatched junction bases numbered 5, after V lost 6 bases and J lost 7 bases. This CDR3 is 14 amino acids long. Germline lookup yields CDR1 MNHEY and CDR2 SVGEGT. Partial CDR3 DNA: TGTGCCAGCAGAGTGACAGGGGGCGTTGAAAAA. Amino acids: CASRVTGGVEK. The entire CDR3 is CASRVTGGVEKLFF.

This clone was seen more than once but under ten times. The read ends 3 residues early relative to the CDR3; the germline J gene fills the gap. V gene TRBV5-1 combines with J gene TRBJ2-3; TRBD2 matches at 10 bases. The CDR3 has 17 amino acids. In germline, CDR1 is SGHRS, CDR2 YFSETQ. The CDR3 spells CASSFVLGTSEQETQYF. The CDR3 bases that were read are TGCGCCAGCAGCTTTGTCTTGGGGACTAGCGAACAAGAGACG. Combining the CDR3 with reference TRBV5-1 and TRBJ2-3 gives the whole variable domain KAGVTQTPRYLIKTRGQQVTLSCSPISGHRSVSWYQQTPGQGLQFLFEYFSETQRNKGNFPGRFSGRQFSNSRSEMNVSTLELGDSALYLCASSFVLGTSEQETQYFGPGTRLTVL.

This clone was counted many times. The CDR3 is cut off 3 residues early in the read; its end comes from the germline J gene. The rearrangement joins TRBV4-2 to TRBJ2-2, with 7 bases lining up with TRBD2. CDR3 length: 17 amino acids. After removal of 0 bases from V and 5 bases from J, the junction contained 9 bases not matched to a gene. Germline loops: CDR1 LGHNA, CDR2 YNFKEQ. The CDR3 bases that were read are TGTGCCAGCAGCCAAGATTGGAGCGGGAAGGTAACCGGGGAG. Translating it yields CASSQDWSGKVTGE. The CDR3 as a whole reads CASSQDWSGKVTGELFF.

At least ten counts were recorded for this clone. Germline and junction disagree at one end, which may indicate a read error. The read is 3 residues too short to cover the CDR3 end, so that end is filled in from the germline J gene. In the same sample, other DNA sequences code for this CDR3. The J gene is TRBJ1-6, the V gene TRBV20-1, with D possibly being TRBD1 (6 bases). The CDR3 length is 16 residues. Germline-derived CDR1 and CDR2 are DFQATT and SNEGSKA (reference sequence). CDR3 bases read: TGCAGTGCCAGAGATCGGGGGGCGTCCTATAATTCACCC. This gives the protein CSARDRGASYNSP. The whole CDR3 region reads CSARDRGASYNSPLHF.

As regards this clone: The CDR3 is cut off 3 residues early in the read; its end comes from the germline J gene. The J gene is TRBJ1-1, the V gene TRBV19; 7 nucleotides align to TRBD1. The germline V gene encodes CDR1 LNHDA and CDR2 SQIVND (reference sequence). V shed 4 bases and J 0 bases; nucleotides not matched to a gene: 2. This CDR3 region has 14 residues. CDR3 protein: CASSRDSLNTEAFF. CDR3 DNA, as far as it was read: TGTGCCAGTAGTAGGGACAGCCTGAACACTGAA.

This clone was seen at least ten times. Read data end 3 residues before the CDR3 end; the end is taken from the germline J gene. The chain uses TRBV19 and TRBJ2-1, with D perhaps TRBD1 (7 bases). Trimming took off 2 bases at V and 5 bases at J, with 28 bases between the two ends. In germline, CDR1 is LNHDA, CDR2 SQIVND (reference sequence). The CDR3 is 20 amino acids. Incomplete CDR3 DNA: TGTGCCAGTAGTATATTGAGACAGGGTTTCGGGGCGGGGTACAACAATGAG. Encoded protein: CASSILRQGFGAGYNNE. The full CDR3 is CASSILRQGFGAGYNNEQFF.

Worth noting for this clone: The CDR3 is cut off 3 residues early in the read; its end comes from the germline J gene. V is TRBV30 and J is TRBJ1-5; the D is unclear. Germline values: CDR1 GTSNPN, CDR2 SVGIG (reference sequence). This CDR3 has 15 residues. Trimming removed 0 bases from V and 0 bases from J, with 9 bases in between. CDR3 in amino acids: CAWSVGPYSNQPQHF. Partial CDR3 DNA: TGTGCCTGGAGTGTAGGGCCCTATAGCAATCAGCCC.

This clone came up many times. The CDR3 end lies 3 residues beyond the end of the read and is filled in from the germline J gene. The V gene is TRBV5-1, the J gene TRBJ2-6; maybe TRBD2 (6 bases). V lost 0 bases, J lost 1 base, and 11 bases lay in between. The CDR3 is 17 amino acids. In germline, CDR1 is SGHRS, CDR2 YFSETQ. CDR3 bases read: TGCGCCAGCAGCTTGGCGGGGGTCGGTTCTGGGGCCAACGTC. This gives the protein CASSLAGVGSGANV. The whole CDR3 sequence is CASSLAGVGSGANVLTF. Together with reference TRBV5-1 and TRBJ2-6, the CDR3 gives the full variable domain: KAGVTQTPRYLIKTRGQQVTLSCSPISGHRSVSWYQQTPGQGLQFLFEYFSETQRNKGNFPGRFSGRQFSNSRSEMNVSTLELGDSALYLCASSLAGVGSGANVLTFGAGSRLTVL.

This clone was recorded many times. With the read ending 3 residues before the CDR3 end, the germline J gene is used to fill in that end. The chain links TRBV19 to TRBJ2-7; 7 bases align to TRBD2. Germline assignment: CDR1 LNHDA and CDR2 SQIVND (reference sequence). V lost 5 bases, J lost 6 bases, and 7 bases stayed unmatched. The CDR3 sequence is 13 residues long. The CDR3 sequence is CASSVGGSSEQYF. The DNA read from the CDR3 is TGTGCCAGTAGTGTCGGCGGGAGTTCCGAG.

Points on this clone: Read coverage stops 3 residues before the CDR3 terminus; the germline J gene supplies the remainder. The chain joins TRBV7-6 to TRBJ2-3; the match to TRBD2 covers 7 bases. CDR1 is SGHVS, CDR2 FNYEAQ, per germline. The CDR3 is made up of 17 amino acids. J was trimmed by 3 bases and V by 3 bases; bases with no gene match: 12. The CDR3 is CASSFPSRGRTTDTQYF. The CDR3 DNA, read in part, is TGTGCCAGCAGCTTCCCTTCTCGCGGGAGAACGACAGATACG. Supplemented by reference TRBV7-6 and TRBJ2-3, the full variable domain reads GAGVSQSPRYKVTKRGQDVALRCDPISGHVSLYWYRQALGQGPEFLTYFNYEAQQDKSGLPNDRFSAERPEGSISTLTIQRTEQRDSAMYRCASSFPSRGRTTDTQYFGPGTRLTVL.

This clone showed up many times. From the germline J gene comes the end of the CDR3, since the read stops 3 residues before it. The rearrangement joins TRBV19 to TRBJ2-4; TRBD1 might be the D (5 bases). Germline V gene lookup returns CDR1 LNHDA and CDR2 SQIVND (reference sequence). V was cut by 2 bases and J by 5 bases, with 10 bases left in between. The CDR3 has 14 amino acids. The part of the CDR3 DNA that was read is TGTGCCAGTAGTATACCGACAGAGCAAAACATT. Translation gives CASSIPTEQNI. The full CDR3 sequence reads CASSIPTEQNIQYF.

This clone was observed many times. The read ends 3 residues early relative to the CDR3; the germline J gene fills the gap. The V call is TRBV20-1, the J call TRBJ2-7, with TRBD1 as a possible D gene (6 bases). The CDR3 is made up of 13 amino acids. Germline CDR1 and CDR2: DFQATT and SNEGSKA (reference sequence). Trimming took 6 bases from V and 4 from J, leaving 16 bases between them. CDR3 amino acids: CSAILGGLYEQYF. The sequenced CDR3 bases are TGCAGTGCAATATTAGGGGGTTTGTACGAG.